This T cell receptor beta chain was documented in a study of shared clonotypes between healthy human individuals. Study-level findings and limits: Sequencing depth was expected to affect clonotype sharing among donors.

Points on this clone: Its antigen remains unknown.

The CDR3 is 17 amino acids. CDR1 is SGHTA and CDR2 is FQGNSA in the germline V gene. The V end was cut by 5 bases, the J end by 0 bases, with 14 bases between. Libraries were prepared by immunoSEQ multiplex PCR; TCRdb keeps only in-frame clonotypes and omits some of them. Of approximately 2.5 million clones in the sample, approximately 92% are singletons; the top ten hold about 0.13%. Sequenced material: naive CD4+ T cells sorted from blood. Subset noted: CD45RA+ positively selected. The clonotype originates from a man aged 18 to 30 in good health. V and J are TRBV7-2 and TRBJ2-6; tentatively, D is TRBD1 or TRBD2 (5 bases each). CDR3 sequence (DNA): TGTGCCAGCAGCCCCCGGGGCTTCGACTCTGGGGCCAACGTCCTGACTTTC. Amino acids: CASSPRGFDSGANVLTF.